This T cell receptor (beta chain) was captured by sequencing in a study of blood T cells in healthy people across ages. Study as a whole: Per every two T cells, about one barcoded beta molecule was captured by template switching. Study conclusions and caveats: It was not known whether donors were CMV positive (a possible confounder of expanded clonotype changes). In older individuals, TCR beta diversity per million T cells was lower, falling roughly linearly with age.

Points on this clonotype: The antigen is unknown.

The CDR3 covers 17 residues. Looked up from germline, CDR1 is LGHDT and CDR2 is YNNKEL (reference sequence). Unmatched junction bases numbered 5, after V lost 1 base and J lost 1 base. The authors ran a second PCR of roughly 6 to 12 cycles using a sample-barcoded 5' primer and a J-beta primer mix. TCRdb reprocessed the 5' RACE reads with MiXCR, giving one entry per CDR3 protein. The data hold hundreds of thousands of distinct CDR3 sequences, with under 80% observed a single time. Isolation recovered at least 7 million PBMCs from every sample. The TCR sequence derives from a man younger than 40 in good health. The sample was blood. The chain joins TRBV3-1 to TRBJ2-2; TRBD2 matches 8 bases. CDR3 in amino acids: CASSQVGLAGNTGELFF. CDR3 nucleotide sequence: TGTGCCAGCAGCCAAGTAGGTCTAGCGGGGAACACCGGGGAGCTGTTTTTT.